One sample yielded the 25 T cell receptor beta chains listed below, sequenced in a study of blood T cell repertoires in COVID-19. Repertoires were generated with immunoSEQ multiplex PCR, while TCRdb's copy carries only in-frame clones and drops some. The repertoire includes more than 200,000 clones, approximately 81% of them detected once, and around 9.3% sits in the top ten. The sequencing sample was made of peripheral blood. The source is a woman of 80 years or more with acute or convalescent COVID-19.

This chain connects TRBV27 to TRBJ1-6; no definite D call. Between the trimmed V and J ends, which lost 6 bases and 0 bases, there was a span of 15 bases. CDR3 length: 17 residues. The germline gives CDR1 MNHEY, CDR2 SMNVEV (reference sequence). For the CDR3, the DNA is TGTGCCAGCAGCCCGCGGAGGAGCAGCTCCTATAATTCACCCCTCCACTTT. Translating gives CASSPRRSSSYNSPLHF.

The V and J genes are TRBV7-6 and TRBJ2-3, with 8 bases matching TRBD2. The ends lost 1 base at V and 8 bases at J; junction bases unmatched: 14. There are 17 residues in the CDR3. The germline gives CDR1 SGHVS, CDR2 FNYEAQ. The CDR3 DNA follows: TGTGCCAGCAGCTTAGATTCGGGTGGTGTAGCGGGGACTACGCAGTATTTT. Its protein product is CASSLDSGGVAGTTQYF.

This chain links TRBV23-1 with TRBJ2-2; D is possibly TRBD1 (5 bases). TRBV23-1 falls under the ORF class, with uncertain function. V shed 2 bases and J shed 1 base, with 11 bases lying between them. The CDR3 sequence is 16 residues long. The CDR3 region has the DNA TGCGCCAGCAGTCAACCAAGACAGTGGAACACCGGGGAGCTGTTTTTT. Residues: CASSQPRQWNTGELFF.

The V call is TRBV6-6, the J call TRBJ1-4; D might be TRBD1 (5 bases). This CDR3 is built from 15 residues. Per the germline V gene, CDR1 is MNHNY and CDR2 is SVGAGI (reference sequence). Between the trimmed V and J ends, which lost 2 bases and 2 bases, there was a span of 9 bases. CDR3 protein: CASSYGQGTNEKLFF. DNA for the CDR3: TGTGCCAGCAGTTACGGCCAGGGCACTAATGAAAAACTGTTTTTT.

This clone was observed a single time. V usage is TRBV6-4 and J usage is TRBJ2-5; 9 nucleotides agree with TRBD2. CDR3 size: 16 residues. The germline V gene encodes CDR1 MRHNA and CDR2 SNTAGT. J lost 0 bases, V lost 6 bases, and 8 bases had no gene match. The CDR3 region is CASRASGTGYQETQYF. The DNA for the CDR3 is TGTGCCAGCAGGGCTAGCGGGACGGGTTACCAAGAGACCCAGTACTTC.

The chain uses TRBV6-6 and TRBJ1-2; D is unclear. The CDR3 contains 10 residues. V lost 3 bases to trimming and J lost 8 bases, with 4 bases between them. Germline CDR1 and CDR2: MNHNY and SVGAGI (reference sequence). CDR3 sequence: CASSYEGYTF. In DNA form, the CDR3 reads TGTGCCAGCAGTTATGAGGGCTACACCTTC.

The chain carries TRBV2 and TRBJ1-5; 7 bases are a match to TRBD1. Trimming at V came to 4 bases and at J to 2 bases, leaving 2 bases not matched to a gene. CDR3 length: 14 residues. The germline V gene encodes CDR1 SNHLY and CDR2 FYNNEI. For the CDR3, the DNA is TGTGCCAGCAGTGGACAGGGAGGCAATCAGCCCCAGCATTTT. This sequence encodes CASSGQGGNQPQHF.

The V gene is TRBV7-3, the J gene TRBJ2-3; TRBD2 agrees at 8 bases. Germline V gene lookup returns CDR1 SGHTA and CDR2 FQGTGA. The CDR3 totals 15 residues. Trimming took 4 bases from V and 5 from J; bases not matched to a gene: 8. The CDR3 region is CASSWSGGLGDTQYF. Here the CDR3 DNA reads TGTGCCAGCAGCTGGAGCGGGGGCCTAGGAGATACGCAGTATTTT.

The chain has TRBV24-1 and TRBJ2-1; D not certain. V lost 3 bases and J 11 bases, leaving 16 bases between the germline ends. The CDR3 runs 14 residues. The germline V gene encodes CDR1 KGHDR and CDR2 SFDVKD. The CDR3 DNA follows: TGTGCCACCAGTGATCCCCGACCCGGGTTGAAGCAGTTCTTC. Translating gives CATSDPRPGLKQFF.

This clone was seen just once. The V gene is TRBV19, the J gene TRBJ2-5; 8 bases are shared with TRBD1. CDR1 is LNHDA and CDR2 is SQIVND in the germline V gene (reference sequence). The V segment lost 3 bases and the J segment 2 bases; nucleotides outside the gene matches: 2. The CDR3 consists of 14 residues. The CDR3 sequence is CASSMGQAQETQYF. The DNA of the CDR3 is TGTGCCAGTAGTATGGGACAGGCGCAAGAGACCCAGTACTTC.

The chain uses TRBV18 and TRBJ2-1; TRBD2 aligns across 9 bases. The V segment lost 3 bases and the J segment 0 bases; nucleotides outside the gene matches: 3. The germline V gene has CDR1 KGHSH and CDR2 LQKENI. This CDR3 region has 16 residues. The CDR3 DNA reads TGTGCCAGCTCACCCTTTAGCGGGAGCTCCTACAATGAGCAGTTCTTC. It encodes CASSPFSGSSYNEQFF.

V and J are TRBV11-3 and TRBJ2-5, with D perhaps TRBD1 (5 bases). Trimming took off 3 bases at V and 2 bases at J, with 7 bases between the two ends. Germline loops: CDR1 SGHNT, CDR2 YENEEA. This CDR3 is 13 amino acids long. In DNA form, the CDR3 reads TGTGCCAGCAGCTTGGACACTCAAGAGACCCAGTACTTC. It translates to CASSLDTQETQYF.

The chain combines TRBV6-2 or TRBV6-3 with TRBJ2-3, with 8 bases that match TRBD1. The ends lost 2 bases at V and 3 bases at J; junction bases unmatched: 10. CDR1 is MNHEY, CDR2 SVGEGT, per germline. The CDR3 is made up of 17 amino acids. In DNA, the CDR3 is TGTGCCAGCAGTTACGGAATGGGCAGGGGGCGTACAGATACGCAGTATTTT. This gives the protein CASSYGMGRGRTDTQYF.

Concerning this clone: This specimen includes other DNA sequences encoding the same CDR3. The gene calls are TRBV19 and TRBJ1-1; D is unclear. The germline gives CDR1 LNHDA, CDR2 SQIVND (reference sequence). The CDR3 consists of 13 residues. Trimming shortened V by 3 bases and J by 3 bases, and 8 bases separated the two germline ends. The CDR3 loop is CASSILRDTEAFF. CDR3 DNA sequence: TGTGCCAGTAGTATTCTGAGGGACACTGAAGCTTTCTTT.

This chain connects TRBV7-2 to TRBJ2-2; no reliable D call. Germline CDR1 is SGHTA and CDR2 is FQGNSA. The germline V and J ends were trimmed by 6 bases and 4 bases, with 12 bases remaining between them. The CDR3 totals 14 residues. Written as DNA, the CDR3 is TGTGCCAGCAGTTCCGGGTTGGGCACCGGGGAGCTGTTTTTT. It translates to CASSSGLGTGELFF.

The chain combines TRBV18 with TRBJ1-3, with D perhaps matching TRBD1 (5 bases). In germline, CDR1 is KGHSH, CDR2 LQKENI. V lost 0 bases to trimming and J lost 2 bases, with 5 bases between them. CDR3 length equals 14 residues. CDR3 nucleotide sequence: TGTGCCAGCTCACCACCAGGGGCTGGAAACACCATATATTTT. Residues: CASSPPGAGNTIYF.

J is TRBJ2-3 and V is TRBV7-9; possibly TRBD1 for D (7 bases). Trimming pared 10 bases from V and 2 bases from J, leaving 10 bases between. This CDR3 contains 12 residues. Germline CDR1 SEHNR, CDR2 FQNEAQ (reference sequence). CDR3 residues: CATGGYTDTQYF. DNA for the CDR3: TGTGCCACAGGGGGGTACACAGATACGCAGTATTTT.

The chain carries TRBV4-2 and TRBJ1-1; 8 bases fit TRBD1. Germline assignment: CDR1 LGHNA and CDR2 YNFKEQ. This CDR3 is 16 amino acids long. J lost 4 bases, V lost 4 bases, and 11 bases had no gene match. CDR3 DNA: TGTGCCAGCAGCCCTGGAACAGGGGGGTTGAGCACTGAAGCTTTCTTT. It specifies CASSPGTGGLSTEAFF.

The chain joins TRBV28 to TRBJ1-3, with a tentative D call TRBD1 (6 bases). Deletions cut 5 bases from V and 0 bases from J, with 14 bases between. CDR3 length equals 16 residues. From germline, CDR1 is MDHEN and CDR2 SYDVKM. CDR3 bases: TGTGCCAGCAGTGTGGGTAGGGGGTTCTCTGGAAACACCATATATTTT. Amino acids: CASSVGRGFSGNTIYF.

This clone was observed once. V usage is TRBV19 and J usage is TRBJ1-4, with D uncertain. The CDR3 sequence is 16 residues long. Deletions cut 3 bases from V and 4 bases from J, with 15 bases between. Per germline, CDR1 LNHDA and CDR2 SQIVND (reference sequence). CDR3 coding DNA: TGTGCCAGTAGTATGGTCGACGGGGTAATTAATGAAAAACTGTTTTTT. Protein: CASSMVDGVINEKLFF.

The chain has TRBV4-3 and TRBJ1-2; D perhaps matches TRBD1 (6 bases). V lost 4 bases and J lost 1, with 13 bases in between. The CDR3 runs to 15 residues. Looked up from germline, CDR1 is LGHNA and CDR2 is YSLEER. CDR3 in amino acids: CASSPLPDSNYGYTF. CDR3 nucleotides: TGCGCCAGCAGCCCACTTCCGGACAGTAACTATGGCTACACCTTC.

The chain carries TRBV7-8 and TRBJ2-1; 8 bases align to TRBD1. CDR1 is SGHVS, CDR2 FQNEAQ, per germline. The junction had 3 bases not matched to a gene; V was cut back by 5 bases and J by 6 bases. The CDR3 is 13 amino acids. The DNA for the CDR3 is TGTGCCAGCAGCATGGACAGGGCCAATGAGCAGTTCTTC. Protein: CASSMDRANEQFF. Variable domain in full (rest from reference TRBV7-8 and TRBJ2-1): GAGVSQSPRYKVAKRGQDVALRCDPISGHVSLFWYQQALGQGPEFLTYFQNEAQLDKSGLPSDRFFAERPEGSVSTLKIQRTQQEDSAVYLCASSMDRANEQFFGPGTRLTVL.

This chain joins TRBV11-2 and TRBJ1-3; no firm D call. Germline V gives CDR1 SGHAT, CDR2 FQNNGV. V lost 1 base, J lost 1 base, and 5 bases lay in between. This CDR3 is built from 14 residues. The DNA of the CDR3 is TGTGCCAGCAGCTTAGGTCAGTCTGGAAACACCATATATTTT. This sequence encodes CASSLGQSGNTIYF.

The rearrangement uses TRBV24-1 and TRBJ2-1; the match to TRBD2 covers 13 bases. This CDR3 has 19 amino acids. The germline CDR1 and CDR2 sequences are KGHDR and SFDVKD. V was clipped by 3 bases and J by 1 base; unmatched bases: 8. The CDR3 loop is CATSDPGTSGTSSYNEQFF. CDR3 DNA sequence: TGTGCCACCAGTGATCCAGGGACTAGCGGGACCTCATCCTACAATGAGCAGTTCTTC.

Only a few counts were recorded for this clone. This chain uses TRBV30 with TRBJ1-2, with D perhaps matching TRBD1 (5 bases). This CDR3 has 15 amino acids. V lost 0 bases and J 4 bases, leaving 15 bases between the germline ends. Germline-derived CDR1 and CDR2 are GTSNPN and SVGIG (reference sequence). The CDR3 loop reads CAWSVSRRVLYGYTF. The CDR3 nucleotides read TGTGCCTGGAGTGTAAGCCGCAGGGTGCTCTATGGCTACACCTTC.